The 5 T cell receptor beta chains below were found in one sample sequenced in a study of graft-versus-host responses after intestinal transplantation. Clones were sequenced by immunoSEQ multiplex PCR, and TCRdb holds only the in-frame ones, with some missing. Counted here are over 100,000 clones, approximately 92% occurring once; the ten biggest clones make up roughly 0.24%. No cognate antigen is known for these TCRs. Sequences were derived from unstimulated CD4+ T cells sorted from spleen or lymph node cells, sampled before transplant. These receptor sequences come from a human donor who was the organ donor for an intestinal transplant.

V gene TRBV4-2 combines with J gene TRBJ2-7; 9 nucleotides agree with TRBD1. The J segment lost 3 bases and the V segment lost 0 bases, leaving 3 bases of the junction unmatched. The CDR3 is made up of 15 amino acids. From germline, CDR1 is LGHNA and CDR2 YNFKEQ. The CDR3 DNA reads as TGTGCCAGCAGCCAAGAGGACAGGGGCAACTACGAGCAGTACTTC. It translates to CASSQEDRGNYEQYF.

The V call is TRBV18, the J call TRBJ2-1; D possibly matches TRBD1 or TRBD2 (6 bases each). Germline CDR1 and CDR2: KGHSH and LQKENI. V lost 2 bases and J lost 9, with 11 bases in between. The CDR3 runs 13 residues. The CDR3 here is CASSPGGHGEQFF. CDR3 bases: TGTGCCAGCTCACCAGGGGGGCATGGTGAGCAGTTCTTC.

The rearrangement uses TRBV28 and TRBJ2-2; D remains ambiguous. This CDR3 comprises 12 residues. Germline V gene lookup returns CDR1 MDHEN and CDR2 SYDVKM. V shed 5 bases and J shed 5 bases, with 6 bases lying between them. CDR3 sequence reads: CASSLNTGELFF. The CDR3 DNA reads TGTGCCAGCAGTCTGAATACCGGGGAGCTGTTTTTT.

V usage is TRBV5-6 and J usage is TRBJ2-1; D gene uncertain. Germline CDR1 and CDR2: SGHDT and YYEEEE. CDR3 length: 15 amino acids. V was shortened by 1 base and J by 0 bases, with 8 bases between the two germline ends. The CDR3: CASSLISSSYNEQFF. The CDR3 bases are TGTGCCAGCAGCTTGATCAGCAGCTCCTACAATGAGCAGTTCTTC.

The CDR3 is CASSKTSGSNEQFF. CDR3 nucleotides: TGTGCCAGCAGCAAAACTAGCGGGAGCAATGAGCAGTTCTTC. V gene TRBV21-1 combines with J gene TRBJ2-1; the tabulated D call, TRBD2, remains unverified against the DNA. TRBV21-1 counts as a pseudogene. The CDR3 covers 14 residues.